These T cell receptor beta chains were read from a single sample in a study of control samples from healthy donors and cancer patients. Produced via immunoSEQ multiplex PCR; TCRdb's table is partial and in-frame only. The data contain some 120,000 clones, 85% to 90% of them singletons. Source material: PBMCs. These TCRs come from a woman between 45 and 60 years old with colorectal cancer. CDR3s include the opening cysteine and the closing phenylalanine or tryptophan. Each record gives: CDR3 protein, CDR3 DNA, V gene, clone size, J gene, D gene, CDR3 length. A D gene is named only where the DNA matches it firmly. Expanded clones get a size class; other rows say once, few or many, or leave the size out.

CASSYMQGIEGKLFF | TGTGCCAGCAGTTACATGCAGGGGATTGAGGGAAAACTGTTTTTT | TRBV6-6 | once | TRBJ1-4 | - | 15
CASSTDSNQPQHF | TGTGCCAGCAGTACCGACAGCAATCAGCCCCAGCATTTT | TRBV12-3/TRBV12-4 | - | TRBJ1-5 | - | 13
CASSVYAGANVLTF | TGTGCCAGCAGTGTGTACGCTGGGGCCAACGTCCTGACTTTC | TRBV2 | - | TRBJ2-6 | - | 14
CASNDGQASTEAFF | TGTGCCAGCAATGATGGACAAGCAAGTACTGAAGCTTTCTTT | TRBV2 | - | TRBJ1-1 | - | 14
CATSAPGLPNTGELFF | TGTGCCACCAGTGCCCCGGGACTACCTAACACCGGGGAGCTGTTTTTT | TRBV24-1 | - | TRBJ2-2 | TRBD2 | 16
CASSQGRAYEQYF | TGTGCCAGCAGCCAAGGTCGAGCCTACGAGCAGTACTTC | TRBV3-1/TRBV3-2 | few | TRBJ2-7 | - | 13
CASSPRTSLTNTEAFF | TGTGCCAGCTCACCTCGGACCTCCCTTACGAACACTGAAGCTTTCTTT | TRBV18 | - | TRBJ1-1 | - | 16
CAWSVASATHYGYTF | TGTGCCTGGAGTGTCGCATCGGCTACCCACTATGGCTACACCTTC | TRBV30 | - | TRBJ1-2 | - | 15
CASSTRTGGIHFGYTF | TGTGCCAGTAGTACTCGGACAGGGGGGATTCATTTTGGCTACACCTTC | TRBV19 | - | TRBJ1-2 | TRBD1 | 16
CASSRSRSAPTGMNTEAFF | TGTGCCAGTAGTAGGTCTCGGTCAGCTCCCACCGGAATGAACACTGAAGCTTTCTTT | TRBV19 | - | TRBJ1-1 | - | 19
CASSPRPRQSSGANVLTF | TGTGCCAGCAGCCCTAGACCCAGGCAAAGCTCTGGGGCCAACGTCCTGACTTTC | TRBV7-6 | - | TRBJ2-6 | - | 18
CASSIGTSGDSDTQYF | TGTGCCAGCAGCATCGGAACTAGCGGGGACTCAGATACGCAGTATTTT | TRBV11-3 | - | TRBJ2-3 | TRBD2 | 16
CASSLGTRRETQYF | TGTGCCAGCAGCCTAGGGACTAGGAGGGAGACCCAGTACTTC | TRBV7-9 | - | TRBJ2-5 | TRBD2 | 14
CASSLGEVAGRDEQFF | TGTGCCAGCAGCTTAGGAGAGGTAGCGGGGAGGGATGAGCAGTTCTTC | TRBV11-3 | - | TRBJ2-1 | TRBD2 | 16
CASSSGQGQTFYTGELFF | TGTGCCAGCAGCTCGGGACAGGGCCAGACGTTTTACACCGGGGAGCTGTTTTTT | TRBV11-2 | - | TRBJ2-2 | TRBD1 | 18
CAISRGNEKLFF | TGTGCCATCAGCCGGGGGAATGAAAAACTGTTTTTT | TRBV10-3 | few | TRBJ1-4 | - | 12
CASREGGGTDTQYF | TGTGCCAGCAGAGAGGGCGGGGGCACAGATACGCAGTATTTT | TRBV14 | few | TRBJ2-3 | - | 14
CATSDSGRAGGYTF | TGTGCCACCAGTGATTCAGGTCGAGCGGGCGGCTACACCTTC | TRBV24-1 | - | TRBJ1-2 | - | 14
CASSKVGEGSRDEQFF | TGTGCCAGCAGTAAGGTGGGGGAGGGGTCTAGGGATGAGCAGTTCTTC | TRBV27 | - | TRBJ2-1 | TRBD2 | 16
CASRGDSNSPLHF | TGTGCCAGCAGAGGGGACAGTAATTCACCCCTCCACTTT | TRBV2 | - | TRBJ1-6 | TRBD1 | 13
CASSMSNRAGVYGYTF | TGTGCCAGTAGTATGTCGAACAGGGCCGGGGTCTATGGCTACACCTTC | TRBV19 | - | TRBJ1-2 | - | 16
CASSSQGGDTDTQYF | TGTGCCAGCAGCTCACAGGGGGGAGACACAGATACGCAGTATTTT | TRBV7-3 | - | TRBJ2-3 | TRBD1 | 15
CASSFGWARAGLAKNIQYF | TGCGCCAGCAGCTTTGGATGGGCGCGAGCGGGACTAGCCAAAAACATTCAGTACTTC | TRBV5-1 | few | TRBJ2-4 | TRBD2 | 19
CAISERYENTEAFF | TGTGCCATCAGTGAGAGGTACGAAAACACTGAAGCTTTCTTT | TRBV10-3 | - | TRBJ1-1 | - | 14
CASSLDETQYF | TGTGCCAGCAGCTTAGATGAGACCCAGTACTTC | TRBV13 | - | TRBJ2-5 | - | 11
CASSLAGRIGYYGYTF | TGTGCCAGCAGCTTGGCCGGCAGGATAGGATACTATGGCTACACCTTC | TRBV5-4 | - | TRBJ1-2 | - | 16
CASYKLPEGAFF | TGTGCCAGCTATAAACTCCCTGAGGGGGCTTTCTTT | TRBV6-5 | - | TRBJ1-1 | - | 12
CAWSVNPEETQYF | TGTGCCTGGAGTGTAAACCCCGAAGAGACCCAGTACTTC | TRBV30 | - | TRBJ2-5 | - | 13
CASSPTDSYEQYF | TGTGCCAGCAGCCCGACAGACTCCTACGAGCAGTACTTC | TRBV3-1/TRBV3-2 | - | TRBJ2-7 | - | 13
CASSVPRASDEFRDTGELFF | TGTGCCAGCAGCGTCCCGCGGGCTAGCGACGAGTTTAGGGACACCGGGGAGCTGTTTTTT | TRBV9 | - | TRBJ2-2 | - | 20
CASSYSTGVIYEQYF | TGTGCCAGCAGTTACTCGACAGGGGTAATCTACGAGCAGTACTTC | TRBV6-5 | - | TRBJ2-7 | TRBD1 | 15
CASSERSSGIGTGELFF | TGTGCCAGCAGTGAACGGTCTAGCGGGATTGGCACCGGGGAGCTGTTTTTT | TRBV2 | - | TRBJ2-2 | TRBD2 | 17
CASSLEAVRADTQYF | TGTGCCAGCAGCTTGGAGGCGGTGAGGGCAGATACGCAGTATTTT | TRBV5-6 | - | TRBJ2-3 | - | 15
CASSLFPLAVSETYEQYF | TGTGCCAGCAGTTTGTTCCCCTTAGCGGTTAGCGAAACCTACGAGCAGTACTTC | TRBV28 | - | TRBJ2-7 | - | 18
CAWSVLLKYQETQYF | TGTGCCTGGAGTGTTCTACTGAAGTACCAAGAGACCCAGTACTTC | TRBV30 | - | TRBJ2-5 | - | 15
CASSPAGAGELFF | TGTGCCAGCTCACCAGCTGGGGCCGGGGAGCTGTTTTTT | TRBV18 | - | TRBJ2-2 | - | 13